This T cell receptor (beta chain) was recovered during a study of post-analysis software for immune sequencing data. As for the study in general: Relapsing-remitting, secondary progressive and progressive-relapsing courses of multiple sclerosis were included.

The CDR3 loop spans 17 amino acids. Unmatched junction bases numbered 18, after V lost 6 bases and J lost 3 bases. Germline V gene data show CDR1 as SQVTM and CDR2 as ANQGSEA. The TCR beta cDNA libraries carried unique molecular identifiers. TCRdb re-derived calls from the PCR reads in MiXCR, one entry per CDR3 protein. The data show 600,000 to 750,000 distinct CDR3 sequences, with 59% seen just once and over 9% held by the top ten. General study results and limits: Roughly five TRBV segments appeared more often in patients than in controls, and TRBV5-6, TRBV5-1 and TRBV20-1 were among these. Normalized Chao1 diversity was significantly lower in multiple sclerosis patients than in controls.

Remarks on this clonotype: What it recognizes is unknown.

The chain employs TRBV29-1 and TRBJ1-2, with 8 bases aligning to TRBD1. The material sequenced was blood. The receptor was derived from a girl aged 2-10 years with multiple sclerosis. The CDR3 protein is CSVGNWDRLKEYYGYTF. The CDR3 DNA reads TGCAGCGTAGGAAACTGGGACAGGCTAAAGGAGTACTATGGCTACACCTTC.